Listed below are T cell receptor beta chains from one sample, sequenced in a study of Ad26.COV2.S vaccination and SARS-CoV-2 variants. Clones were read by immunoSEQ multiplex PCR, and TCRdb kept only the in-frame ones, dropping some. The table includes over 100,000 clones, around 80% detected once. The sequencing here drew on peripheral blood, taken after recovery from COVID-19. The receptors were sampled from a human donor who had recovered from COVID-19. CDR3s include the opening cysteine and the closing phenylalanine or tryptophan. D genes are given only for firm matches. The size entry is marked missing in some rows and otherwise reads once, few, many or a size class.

CDR3 DNA: TGTGCCAGCAGCCAAGGGGTAGGGACAGCCAATTCACCCCTCCACTTT; CDR3 protein: CASSQGVGTANSPLHF; V gene: TRBV4-2; D gene: TRBD1; clone size: few; J gene: TRBJ1-6
CDR3 DNA: TGTGCCAGCAGCCCGCCGAAGTCGGTCGGCGGAAATACGCAGTATTTT; CDR3 protein: CASSPPKSVGGNTQYF; V gene: TRBV3-1/TRBV3-2; D gene: NA; clone size: few; J gene: TRBJ2-3
CDR3 DNA: TGTGCCAGCAGCTTAGGGTCGACCCAGCAGTACTTC; CDR3 protein: CASSLGSTQQYF; V gene: TRBV7-2; D gene: NA; clone size: NA; J gene: TRBJ2-7
CDR3 DNA: TGCAGCGTTGGAGGGACAGGGCAAGATACGCAGTATTTT; CDR3 protein: CSVGGTGQDTQYF; V gene: TRBV29-1; D gene: TRBD1; clone size: NA; J gene: TRBJ2-3
CDR3 DNA: TGTGCCAGCAGCTTAAGTCCGGGCACAGATACGCAGTATTTT; CDR3 protein: CASSLSPGTDTQYF; V gene: TRBV7-9; D gene: NA; clone size: NA; J gene: TRBJ2-3
CDR3 DNA: TGTGCCAGCAGTCCGGGACAGCTTAATTCACCCCTCCACTTT; CDR3 protein: CASSPGQLNSPLHF; V gene: TRBV2; D gene: TRBD1; clone size: few; J gene: TRBJ1-6
CDR3 DNA: TGCAGCGTTGCGCGGGACACCGCCTCGTACGAGCAGTACTTC; CDR3 protein: CSVARDTASYEQYF; V gene: TRBV29-1; D gene: NA; clone size: NA; J gene: TRBJ2-7
CDR3 DNA: TGTGCCAGCAGCTCCCGACAGGGAGTTAAGGGAGAGACCCAGTACTTC; CDR3 protein: CASSSRQGVKGETQYF; V gene: TRBV9; D gene: TRBD1; clone size: NA; J gene: TRBJ2-5
CDR3 DNA: TGTGCCAGTAGTAATAACGCCTGGAGCAATCAGCCCCAGCATTTT; CDR3 protein: CASSNNAWSNQPQHF; V gene: TRBV19; D gene: NA; clone size: NA; J gene: TRBJ1-5
CDR3 DNA: TGTGCCAGCAGTTACAACAGGGCAGAGGGAACTGAAGCTTTCTTT; CDR3 protein: CASSYNRAEGTEAFF; V gene: TRBV6-6; D gene: NA; clone size: once; J gene: TRBJ1-1
CDR3 DNA: TGTGCCAGCTCGCGCTTTGAACCCGGGACGGCTAATAACTATGGCTACACCTTC; CDR3 protein: CASSRFEPGTANNYGYTF; V gene: TRBV18; D gene: NA; clone size: NA; J gene: TRBJ1-2
CDR3 DNA: TGTGCCAGCAGCCAGCACCAAGAGACCCAGTACTTC; CDR3 protein: CASSQHQETQYF; V gene: TRBV14; D gene: NA; clone size: NA; J gene: TRBJ2-5
CDR3 DNA: TGTGCCAGCAGTTTTGGTATGGATTCACCCCTCCACTTT; CDR3 protein: CASSFGMDSPLHF; V gene: TRBV27; D gene: NA; clone size: NA; J gene: TRBJ1-6
CDR3 DNA: TGCGCCAGCAGCCAAGGTCCAGGGCCGACCTATGGCTACACCTTC; CDR3 protein: CASSQGPGPTYGYTF; V gene: TRBV4-1; D gene: NA; clone size: NA; J gene: TRBJ1-2
CDR3 DNA: TGCGCCAGCAGCTTGGCCTTCCTAGATACGCAGTATTTT; CDR3 protein: CASSLAFLDTQYF; V gene: TRBV5-1; D gene: NA; clone size: once; J gene: TRBJ2-3
CDR3 DNA: TGTGCCAGCAGCCAAGGGACAGAAGAGACCCAGTACTTC; CDR3 protein: CASSQGTEETQYF; V gene: TRBV3-1/TRBV3-2; D gene: NA; clone size: NA; J gene: TRBJ2-5
CDR3 DNA: TGTGCCAGCAGCCTCCGACAGGGGATCCAGCCCCAGCATTTT; CDR3 protein: CASSLRQGIQPQHF; V gene: TRBV3-1/TRBV3-2; D gene: TRBD1; clone size: NA; J gene: TRBJ1-5
CDR3 DNA: TGTGCCAGCAGCTTAGCGGGGGCGGTCTATGGCTACACCTTC; CDR3 protein: CASSLAGAVYGYTF; V gene: TRBV11-2; D gene: NA; clone size: NA; J gene: TRBJ1-2
CDR3 DNA: TGCGCCAGCAGCCAATCCCCGGGCGGTTACAATGAGCAGTTCTTC; CDR3 protein: CASSQSPGGYNEQFF; V gene: TRBV4-1; D gene: NA; clone size: NA; J gene: TRBJ2-1
CDR3 DNA: TGTGCCAGCAGTTTATACGCCGGGACTCGCAATGAGCAGTTCTTC; CDR3 protein: CASSLYAGTRNEQFF; V gene: TRBV27; D gene: NA; clone size: NA; J gene: TRBJ2-1
CDR3 DNA: TGTGCCACCAGTGATTCGCCGACAGGTCCTAACTATGGCTACACCTTC; CDR3 protein: CATSDSPTGPNYGYTF; V gene: TRBV24-1; D gene: NA; clone size: NA; J gene: TRBJ1-2
CDR3 DNA: TGTGCCAGCAGGGCTACTGGTCCCAATGGCTACACCTTC; CDR3 protein: CASRATGPNGYTF; V gene: TRBV6-5; D gene: NA; clone size: NA; J gene: TRBJ1-2
CDR3 DNA: TGTGCCAGCAGTCCCGAGGACAGGGGCTACACCTTC; CDR3 protein: CASSPEDRGYTF; V gene: TRBV28; D gene: TRBD1; clone size: NA; J gene: TRBJ1-2
CDR3 DNA: TGTGCCAGCAGTTCAGGGGGCTATGGCTACACCTTC; CDR3 protein: CASSSGGYGYTF; V gene: TRBV2; D gene: TRBD1; clone size: NA; J gene: TRBJ1-2
CDR3 DNA: TGCAGCGTTGACGCGACCAGCACAGATACGCAGTATTTT; CDR3 protein: CSVDATSTDTQYF; V gene: TRBV29-1; D gene: NA; clone size: NA; J gene: TRBJ2-3
CDR3 DNA: TGTGCCAGCAGTGAAGAGGAGGAAGAGACCCAGTACTTC; CDR3 protein: CASSEEEEETQYF; V gene: TRBV6-1; D gene: NA; clone size: NA; J gene: TRBJ2-5
CDR3 DNA: TGTGCCAGTAGTATGCCCCCGGGGGGCGGGGAAACCTACGAGCAGTACTTC; CDR3 protein: CASSMPPGGGETYEQYF; V gene: TRBV19; D gene: NA; clone size: NA; J gene: TRBJ2-7
CDR3 DNA: TGTGCCAGCTCACCGAGGACAGCCACAAATGAAAAACTGTTTTTT; CDR3 protein: CASSPRTATNEKLFF; V gene: TRBV18; D gene: NA; clone size: NA; J gene: TRBJ1-4
CDR3 DNA: TGCGCCAGCAGCCTCCAAAGGGGGGGGGCCTACGAGCAGTACTTC; CDR3 protein: CASSLQRGGAYEQYF; V gene: TRBV4-3; D gene: NA; clone size: NA; J gene: TRBJ2-7
CDR3 DNA: TGTGCCAGCAGCTTAGGGCCGGGACAGGGGGTAGGCTACACCTTC; CDR3 protein: CASSLGPGQGVGYTF; V gene: TRBV7-2; D gene: TRBD1; clone size: NA; J gene: TRBJ1-2
CDR3 DNA: TGCGCCAGCAGCTTGGGGGGGTCGTTAGGAAACACTGAAGCTTTCTTT; CDR3 protein: CASSLGGSLGNTEAFF; V gene: TRBV5-1; D gene: NA; clone size: NA; J gene: TRBJ1-1
CDR3 DNA: TGCGCCAGCAGCCAAGAGGTTCTCGGGACAGGGTTGTTCAATGAGCAGTTCTTC; CDR3 protein: CASSQEVLGTGLFNEQFF; V gene: TRBV4-1; D gene: TRBD1; clone size: NA; J gene: TRBJ2-1
CDR3 DNA: TGCGCCAGCAGCCAAGGGGGCGATTCGAGCTCTGGGGCCAACGTCCTGACTTTC; CDR3 protein: CASSQGGDSSSGANVLTF; V gene: TRBV4-1; D gene: NA; clone size: NA; J gene: TRBJ2-6
CDR3 DNA: TGTGCCAGCAGCTTCGAAAGGAACACTGAAGCTTTCTTT; CDR3 protein: CASSFERNTEAFF; V gene: TRBV5-5; D gene: NA; clone size: NA; J gene: TRBJ1-1
CDR3 DNA: TGTGCCAGCAGCTTATTCTACGGGACAGGGGGAATAGAAGCTTTCTTT; CDR3 protein: CASSLFYGTGGIEAFF; V gene: TRBV5-4; D gene: TRBD1; clone size: NA; J gene: TRBJ1-1
CDR3 DNA: TGCGCCAGCAGCCAGGGGGACGGTAGGAACACCGGGGAGCTGTTTTTT; CDR3 protein: CASSQGDGRNTGELFF; V gene: TRBV4-3; D gene: NA; clone size: few; J gene: TRBJ2-2
CDR3 DNA: TGCGCCAGCAGCTTGGCTCCAACTAATGAAAAACTGTTTTTT; CDR3 protein: CASSLAPTNEKLFF; V gene: TRBV5-1; D gene: NA; clone size: NA; J gene: TRBJ1-4
CDR3 DNA: TGTGCCAGCAGCTTAAGATACGGTGGTGAAGCTTTCTTT; CDR3 protein: CASSLRYGGEAFF; V gene: TRBV7-3; D gene: NA; clone size: many; J gene: TRBJ1-1
CDR3 DNA: TGTGCCAGCAGCTTATTGTTCCAGGGAATAAGCAATCAGCCCCAGCATTTT; CDR3 protein: CASSLLFQGISNQPQHF; V gene: TRBV7-2; D gene: NA; clone size: few; J gene: TRBJ1-5
CDR3 DNA: TGTGCCAGCAGTATTTCGACAGGACTCAATCAGCCCCAGCATTTT; CDR3 protein: CASSISTGLNQPQHF; V gene: TRBV2; D gene: NA; clone size: NA; J gene: TRBJ1-5
CDR3 DNA: TGCGCCAGCAGCACCAGGGGGCCCCTCTCTGGGGCCAACGTCCTGACTTTC; CDR3 protein: CASSTRGPLSGANVLTF; V gene: TRBV5-1; D gene: TRBD1; clone size: NA; J gene: TRBJ2-6
CDR3 DNA: TGCGCCAGCAGGGCAGCCGCAACTAATGAAAAACTGTTTTTT; CDR3 protein: CASRAAATNEKLFF; V gene: TRBV5-1; D gene: NA; clone size: NA; J gene: TRBJ1-4
CDR3 DNA: TGTGCCAGCAGGCAGGGAATAGACACCGGGGAGCTGTTTTTT; CDR3 protein: CASRQGIDTGELFF; V gene: TRBV2; D gene: NA; clone size: NA; J gene: TRBJ2-2
CDR3 DNA: TGTGCCAGCAGCCACGAGTCCCGGAGGGGGGTCTACGAGCAGTACTTC; CDR3 protein: CASSHESRRGVYEQYF; V gene: TRBV3-1/TRBV3-2; D gene: NA; clone size: NA; J gene: TRBJ2-7
CDR3 DNA: TGTGCCAGCAGCTTAGATAGGGATCGGCCCCAGCATTTT; CDR3 protein: CASSLDRDRPQHF; V gene: TRBV7-2; D gene: NA; clone size: NA; J gene: TRBJ1-5